Reported below is one TCR beta chain. Its matching antigen is unknown. The data stem from a study of early T cells in non-severe SARS-CoV-2 infection. On the study more broadly: Sequencing of bulk RNA from unsorted whole blood was done, without chain pairing. Study-level results: In VDJdb matching, anti-spike CD8 responses were favored while private and CD4 specificities went missing.

Unique molecular identifiers were attached to individual cDNA molecules. Each CDR3 protein gets one entry after TCRdb re-called the 5' RACE reads with MiXCR. The sample has about 71,000 distinct CDR3 sequences; about 13% are singletons. CDR3 length equals 13 residues. Trimming stripped 0 bases from V and 8 bases from J, with 8 bases between. CDR1 is SGHKS and CDR2 is YYEKEE in the germline V gene (reference sequence). The receptor was derived from an adult who was a healthcare worker with PCR-confirmed SARS-CoV-2 infection or an uninfected control (not recorded which). Specimen: whole blood. The chain carries TRBV5-5 and TRBJ1-4, with D unresolved. CDR3 in amino acids: CASSLASSEKLFF. The CDR3 DNA is TGTGCCAGCAGCTTGGCCAGTTCGGAAAAACTGTTTTTT. The whole variable domain, remainder taken from reference TRBV5-5 and TRBJ1-4, is DAGVTQSPTHLIKTRGQQVTLRCSPISGHKSVSWYQQVLGQGPQFIFQYYEKEERGRGNFPDRFSARQFPNYSSELNVNALLLGDSALYLCASSLASSEKLFFGSGTQLSVL.